The T cell receptor (beta chain) under discussion was sequenced for a study of blood T cells in healthy people across ages. Germline-derived CDR1 and CDR2 are SSHAT and FNYEAQ (reference sequence). The CDR3 length is 14 residues. PBMCs numbering at least 7 million were isolated per sample. For the second PCR, which ran for about 6 to 12 cycles, a sample-barcoded 5' primer and a J-beta primer mix were used. The study obtained at least 3 million CDR3-containing paired-end reads from every sample. A single record per CDR3 protein comes from TCRdb applying MiXCR to the 5' RACE reads. Of hundreds of thousands of distinct CDR3 sequences listed, 45% to 70% are singletons.

The specimen sequenced was blood. J is TRBJ2-5 and V is TRBV7-7; 10 positions match TRBD1. Near its end, the DNA agrees better with TRBJ2-7, so the J call may be wrong. The receptor comes from a man in his forties in good health. The CDR3 bases are TGTGCCAGCAGCCAGGGACAGGGGAACCACGAGCAGTACTTC. Amino acids: CASSQGQGNHEQYF.